These 6 T cell receptor beta chains were sequenced from one sample in a study of metastatic and nonmetastatic thyroid tumors. TCRdb reprocessed the PCR reads using MiXCR. The repertoire consists of about 7,000 clones, with 15% to 20% occurring once and the leading ten covering 20% to 30%. Patients had received no treatment of any kind before thyroid surgery. Input material: adjacent normal tissue. Receptors were obtained from a male donor with papillary thyroid cancer or a benign thyroid nodule (not recorded which). Some clones in this sample may be carry-over from other donors' samples.

This clone was seen a few times. As DNA, the CDR3 is TGTGCCAGCAGTGTGGACATCTATGGCTACACCTTC. This sequence encodes CASSVDIYGYTF. The chain couples TRBV6-1 to TRBJ1-2, with a weak D call TRBD1 (5 bases). This CDR3 is built from 12 residues. V lost 4 bases, J lost 4 bases, and 7 bases lay in between. Germline V gene sequence: CDR1 MNHNS, CDR2 SASEGT.

This clone came up a few times. Germline is not matched at one junction end, which may reflect a read error. The chain carries TRBV6-1 and TRBJ1-1; 7 positions agree with TRBD1. CDR3 length: 14 amino acids. Germline V gene sequence: CDR1 MNHNS, CDR2 SASEGT. CDR3: CASSARQGFTVAFF. In nucleotides, the CDR3 is TGTGCCAGCAGTGCCCGACAGGGATTCACTGTAGCTTTCTTT.

The chain recombines TRBV6-6 with TRBJ1-6; D perhaps matches TRBD1 (6 bases). The CDR3 spans 18 residues. V was clipped by 6 bases and J by 4 bases, with 22 bases between them. In germline, CDR1 is MNHNY, CDR2 SVGAGI (reference sequence). CDR3 loop: CASRGGLIFGGYNSPLHF. Written as DNA, the CDR3 is TGTGCCAGCAGAGGGGGTTTGATCTTCGGGGGGTATAATTCACCCCTCCACTTT.

This clone ranks as medium-sized. V gene TRBV27 combines with J gene TRBJ2-4; the D gene is possibly TRBD1 (6 bases). The ends were cut back, 5 bases at V and 2 bases at J, with 13 bases in the middle. The CDR3 loop spans 15 amino acids. The V gene's germline CDR1 is MNHEY and CDR2 SMNVEV (reference sequence). The DNA for the CDR3 is TGTGCCAGCAGTCTCCTACAGGGCCCCAAAAACATTCAGTACTTC. Protein product: CASSLLQGPKNIQYF.

Note on this clone: A much more abundant neighbour one base away suggests this may be a read error. V is TRBV7-7 and J is TRBJ2-5, with D perhaps TRBD2 (6 bases). CDR1 and CDR2 (germline): SSHAT, FNYEAQ (reference sequence). The CDR3 is made up of 13 amino acids. For the CDR3, the DNA is TGTGCTAGAAGCACGGGACTGGGAGAGATCCAGTACTTC. It yields the protein CARSTGLGEIQYF.

There are many counts of this clone. V usage is TRBV5-6 and J usage is TRBJ2-3; TRBD2 might be the D (6 bases). The CDR3 is 14 amino acids. Germline V gene data show CDR1 as SGHDT and CDR2 as YYEEEE. V lost 4 bases and J 5 bases, leaving 14 bases between the germline ends. CDR3 bases: TGTGCCAGCAGCCAGAGCGGGTTGGAAGATACGCAGTATTTT. Protein: CASSQSGLEDTQYF.